This T cell receptor (beta chain) derives from a study of blood T cell repertoires in COVID-19. Study-level background: COVID-19 samples from acute and convalescent phases originated in the United States, Italy and Spain.

Per the study methods: Estimates of nucleated cell counts were drawn from the amplification of reference gene primers. Sequenced by immunoSEQ multiplex PCR; TCRdb stores in-frame clones only, minus some. V and J calls and clone size are those listed in that table; D and trimming were worked out from the DNA. The table includes about 150,000 clones, roughly four fifths detected once. Trimming removed 3 bases at V and 0 bases at J, with 5 bases between. CDR3 length: 13 residues. Sequences were obtained from peripheral blood. The chain carries TRBV12-3 or TRBV12-4 and TRBJ1-1; D is undetermined. The TCR was taken from an elderly woman with acute or convalescent COVID-19. CDR3 sequence: CASSLEVNTEAFF. The CDR3 DNA reads as TGTGCCAGCAGTTTGGAGGTGAACACTGAAGCTTTCTTT.